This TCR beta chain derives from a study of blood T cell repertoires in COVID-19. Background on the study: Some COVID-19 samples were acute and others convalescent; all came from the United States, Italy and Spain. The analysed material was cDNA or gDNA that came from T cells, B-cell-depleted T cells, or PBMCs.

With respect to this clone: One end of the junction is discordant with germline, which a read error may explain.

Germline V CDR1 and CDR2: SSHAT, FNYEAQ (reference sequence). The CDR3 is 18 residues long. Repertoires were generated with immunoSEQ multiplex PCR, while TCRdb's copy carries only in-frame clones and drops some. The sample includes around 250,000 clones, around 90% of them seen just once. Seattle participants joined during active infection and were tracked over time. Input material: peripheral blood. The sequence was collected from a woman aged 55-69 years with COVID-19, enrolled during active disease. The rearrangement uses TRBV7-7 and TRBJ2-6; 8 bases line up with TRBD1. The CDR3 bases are TGTGCTAGCAGCTTAGCTCCCCAGGGGGCGGCAGGGGCCAACGTCCTGACTTTC. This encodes CASSLAPQGAAGANVLTF. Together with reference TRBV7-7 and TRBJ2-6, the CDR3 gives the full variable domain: GAGVSQSPRYKVTKRGQDVTLRCDPISSHATLYWYQQALGQGPEFLTYFNYEAQPDKSGLPSDRFSAERPEGSISTLTIQRTEQRDSAMYRCASSLAPQGAAGANVLTFGAGSRLTVL.